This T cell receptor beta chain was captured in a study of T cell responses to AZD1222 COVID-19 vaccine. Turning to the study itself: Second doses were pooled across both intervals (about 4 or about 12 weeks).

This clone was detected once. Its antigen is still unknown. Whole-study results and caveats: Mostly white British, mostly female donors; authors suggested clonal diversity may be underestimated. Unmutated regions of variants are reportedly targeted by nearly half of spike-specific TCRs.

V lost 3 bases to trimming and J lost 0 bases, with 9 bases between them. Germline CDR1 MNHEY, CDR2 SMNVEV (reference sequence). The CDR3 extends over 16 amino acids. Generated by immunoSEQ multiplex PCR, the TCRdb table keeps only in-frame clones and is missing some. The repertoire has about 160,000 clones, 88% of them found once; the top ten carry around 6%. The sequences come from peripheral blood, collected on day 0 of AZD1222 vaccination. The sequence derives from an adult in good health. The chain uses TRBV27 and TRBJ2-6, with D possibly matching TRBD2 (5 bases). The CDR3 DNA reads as TGTGCCAGCAGTTTTTGGGGAGACTCTGGGGCCAACGTCCTGACTTTC. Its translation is CASSFWGDSGANVLTF.